This record concerns one TCR beta chain sequence. No cognate antigen has been identified for it. No per-base quality is available; no much larger clone lies one base away. This specimen belongs to a study of blood T cell repertoires in COVID-19 (dated by TCRdb to 2019 to 2021). In terms of the full investigation: Samples from collaborators originated in the United States, Italy and Spain and spanned both the acute and convalescent phases of COVID-19. The prospective study material was composed of cDNA or gDNA derived from T cells, B-cell-depleted T cells, or PBMCs. The dataset comprised deeply sampled blood TCRbeta repertoires from subjects exposed to, actively infected with, or recovered from COVID-19. The repertoires were released in a freely available public database intended as a resource for research on the immune response to SARS-CoV-2. Samples came from the ongoing ImmuneRACE study (first 160 participants) plus 1,254 subjects from 6 global collaborators. A de-identified subject ID, COVID-19 status, age in years and sex were almost always included in the sample metadata. Where available, HLA class I and class II types were taken from metadata supplied by the sample provider and were not determined by assay-based typing.

The collaborating institutions used their own protocols to collect whole blood in K2EDTA tubes. For TCRbeta analysis, collaborators shipped samples as frozen whole blood, isolated PBMCs, or DNA extracted from either of those sample types. On the study overall, not on this receptor specifically: The quantity of clinical and demographic metadata differed by source and by participant and was supplied without curation.

TCRbeta CDR3 regions were amplified from genomic DNA by means of the immunoSEQ Assay, a bias-controlled multiplex PCR. The source study handled its data this way. The number of nucleated cells in each sample was estimated from the amplification of reference gene primers within the assay. To quantify the absolute abundance of each unique TCRbeta CDR3 rearrangement, sequence reads were collapsed and filtered. For each sample, productive Simpson clonality was calculated as the square root of Simpson's diversity index over productive rearrangements. Imported from immuneACCESS, the table was reduced by TCRdb to in-frame sequences with V and J called. These copies leave out some clones; in studies compared against another copy, an unresolved V gene accounts for under half, and the cause of the remainder is not known. The V and J calls and clone size were taken over from that table, and D and trimming were inferred from the DNA. The sample table holds roughly 60,000 clones, of which roughly 86% were seen once. The ten largest account for approximately 7% of the sample.

The germline V gene sets CDR1 to LGHNA and CDR2 to YNFKEQ. V lost 3 bases and J lost 0 bases, and the count of bases not matched to a germline gene is 8. The CDR3 contains 19 residues, cysteine and phenylalanine counted. Just the 57-base CDR3 DNA is kept, in frame starting at base 1. The sample consisted of peripheral blood. This TCR was sampled from a human donor with active COVID-19. The donor label of this sample is uncertain. The chain links TRBV4-2 with TRBJ1-6; TRBD1 aligns with 10 central bases. The base sequence is TGTGCCAGCAGCCAGAGTGGGGGACAGGGGAGCTCCTATAATTCACCCCTCCACTTT. Its amino acids are CASSQSGGQGSSYNSPLHF.